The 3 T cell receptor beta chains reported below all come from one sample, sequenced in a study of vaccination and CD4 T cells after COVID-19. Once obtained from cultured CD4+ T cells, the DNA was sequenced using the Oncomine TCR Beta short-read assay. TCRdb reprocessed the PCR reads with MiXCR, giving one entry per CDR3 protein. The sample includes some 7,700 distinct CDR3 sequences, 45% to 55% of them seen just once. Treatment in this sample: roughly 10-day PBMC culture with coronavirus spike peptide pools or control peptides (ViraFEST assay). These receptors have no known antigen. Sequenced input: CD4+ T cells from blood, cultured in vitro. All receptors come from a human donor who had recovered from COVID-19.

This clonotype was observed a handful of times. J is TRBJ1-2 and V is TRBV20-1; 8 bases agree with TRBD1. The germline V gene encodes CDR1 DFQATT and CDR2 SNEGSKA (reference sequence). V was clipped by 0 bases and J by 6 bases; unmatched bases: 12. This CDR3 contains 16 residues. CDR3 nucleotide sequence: TGCAGTGCTAGAGATCCCGGACAGGGAAATATTCATGGCTACACCTTC. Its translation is CSARDPGQGNIHGYTF.

CDR3 DNA: TGTGCCAGCATGAGAGGAACGGCGTCCTACGAGCAGTACTTC. Residues: CASMRGTASYEQYF. The rearrangement links TRBV2 to TRBJ2-7; D is uncertain. Trimming left V 7 bases short and J 1 base short, with 14 bases between. The CDR3 is 14 residues long. CDR1 and CDR2 (germline): SNHLY, FYNNEI.

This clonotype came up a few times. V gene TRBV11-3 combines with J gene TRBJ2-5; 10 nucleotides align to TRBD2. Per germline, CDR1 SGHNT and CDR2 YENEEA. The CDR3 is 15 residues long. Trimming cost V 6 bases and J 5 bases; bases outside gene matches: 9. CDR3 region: CASSSPGLASETQYF. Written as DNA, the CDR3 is TGTGCCAGCAGTTCTCCGGGACTAGCGTCCGAGACCCAGTACTTC.